The 23 T cell receptor beta chains in this list originate from one sample, sequenced in a study of T cells in Graves' hyperthyroidism and ophthalmopathy. There were TCR beta CDR3 regions amplified from RNA transcripts. The HTBI primer set drove a first-round RT-PCR of the TCR CDR3. TCRdb analysed the multiplex PCR reads with MiXCR anew, one entry per CDR3 protein. The data hold 450,000 to 600,000 distinct CDR3 sequences, with just under 20% observed a single time. Sequencing was performed on blood. These receptors originate from a man aged 35 to 55 with Graves' ophthalmopathy.

This clonotype has ten or more counts. As DNA, the CDR3 is TGTGCCAGCTCACCCAAAGAGGGGGAGGAGGCAGATACGCAGTATTTT. Protein: CASSPKEGEEADTQYF. The V and J genes are TRBV18 and TRBJ2-3, with D perhaps matching TRBD1 or TRBD2 (6 bases each). Germline CDR1 reads KGHSH; CDR2 reads LQKENI. V lost 3 bases to trimming and J lost 4 bases, with 17 bases between them. This CDR3 has 16 residues. Full variable domain (rest looked up from reference TRBV18 and TRBJ2-3): NAGVMQNPRHLVRRRGQEARLRCSPMKGHSHVYWYRQLPEEGLKFMVYLQKENIIDESGMPKERFSAEFPKEGPSILRIQQVVRGDSAAYFCASSPKEGEEADTQYFGPGTRLTVL.

This clonotype was detected once. V gene TRBV19 combines with J gene TRBJ1-5; 8 bases are shared with TRBD1. Per the germline V gene, CDR1 is LNHDA and CDR2 is SQIVND (reference sequence). The CDR3 covers 16 residues. V dropped 7 bases and J dropped 6; count of bases not matched to a gene: 14. The CDR3 protein is CASTPPGQGLSQPQHF. The CDR3 region has the DNA TGTGCCAGTACCCCACCCGGACAGGGTCTGAGTCAGCCCCAGCATTTT. Full variable domain (rest looked up from reference TRBV19 and TRBJ1-5): DGGITQSPKYLFRKEGQNVTLSCEQNLNHDAMYWYRQDPGQGLRLIYYSQIVNDFQKGDIAEGYSVSREKKESFPLTVTSAQKNPTAFYLCASTPPGQGLSQPQHFGDGTRLSIL.

The V call is TRBV5-1, the J call TRBJ2-7, with D uncertain. In germline, CDR1 is SGHRS, CDR2 YFSETQ. Trimming pared 0 bases from V and 5 bases from J, leaving 12 bases between. This CDR3 is 14 amino acids long. The CDR3 loop is CASSLAPLGHEQYF. DNA for the CDR3: TGCGCCAGCAGCTTGGCCCCACTGGGCCACGAGCAGTACTTC. Drawing the rest from reference TRBV5-1 and TRBJ2-7, the complete variable domain is KAGVTQTPRYLIKTRGQQVTLSCSPISGHRSVSWYQQTPGQGLQFLFEYFSETQRNKGNFPGRFSGRQFSNSRSEMNVSTLELGDSALYLCASSLAPLGHEQYFGPGTRLTVT.

In its sample, this clonotype was seen once. This chain connects TRBV7-9 to TRBJ1-1; D unclear. Trimming stripped 6 bases from V and 5 bases from J, with 7 bases between. The CDR3 covers 11 residues. Per germline, CDR1 SEHNR and CDR2 FQNEAQ (reference sequence). The CDR3 nucleotides are TGTGCCAGCAGACCCGGTACTGAAGCTTTCTTT. It codes for CASRPGTEAFF.

This clonotype was counted only a few times. The V call is TRBV6-5, the J call TRBJ1-1; D is possibly TRBD1 (5 bases). CDR1 and CDR2 from the germline V gene are MNHEY and SVGAGI. CDR3 length: 17 residues. V shed 8 bases and J shed 0 bases, with 22 bases lying between them. The CDR3: CASRHSGGKGMNTEAFF. CDR3 DNA sequence: TGTGCCAGCCGACACTCGGGCGGAAAGGGGATGAACACTGAAGCTTTCTTT.

CDR3 loop: CASSEGTGKGSYEQYF. CDR3 coding DNA: TGTGCCAGCAGTGAAGGGACAGGGAAAGGCTCCTACGAGCAGTACTTC. The chain employs TRBV25-1 and TRBJ2-7, with 9 positions matching TRBD1. Per germline, CDR1 MGHDK and CDR2 SYGVNS. This CDR3 is 16 amino acids long. With V trimmed by 2 bases and J by 0 bases, 5 bases remained unmatched.

The table lists this clonotype with many counts. V is TRBV7-8 and J is TRBJ2-2, with 7 bases aligning to TRBD2. Germline V lookup: CDR1 SGHVS, CDR2 FQNEAQ. The ends lost 6 bases at V and 3 bases at J; junction bases unmatched: 10. This CDR3 comprises 16 residues. In nucleotides, the CDR3 is TGTGCCAGCAGGGTAGCGGGCCCTCGAGACACCGGGGAGCTGTTTTTT. Translation: CASRVAGPRDTGELFF.

A note on this clonotype: Relative to the germline gene, one junction end is altered; a read error may explain this. This chain links TRBV5-1 with TRBJ2-1; D possibly matches TRBD1 or TRBD2 (5 bases each). Germline V lookup: CDR1 SGHRS, CDR2 YFSETQ. This CDR3 spans 17 amino acids. The CDR3 bases are TGCGCCAACAGCCTCCGACCCGGGACCTCCTCCTACAATGAGCAGTTCTTC. Amino acids: CANSLRPGTSSYNEQFF.

A note on this clonotype: An end of the junction does not agree with germline; a read error may underlie this. This chain joins TRBV7-7 and TRBJ2-1; 8 positions match TRBD2. CDR3 length: 15 residues. Germline loops: CDR1 SSHAT, CDR2 FNYEAQ (reference sequence). DNA for the CDR3: TGTGCTAGCAGCTTAGGAAGCGGGGGCCTCGAGGAGCAGTTCTTC. It specifies CASSLGSGGLEEQFF.

The sample holds many counts of this clonotype. The chain recombines TRBV2 with TRBJ2-7; TRBD1 agrees at 10 bases. The CDR3 is 16 amino acids. The germline V gene has CDR1 SNHLY and CDR2 FYNNEI. V was clipped by 8 bases and J by 1 base; unmatched bases: 11. CDR3 sequence reads: CASQRTGGSSSYEQYF. The CDR3, as DNA: TGTGCCAGCCAGAGGACAGGGGGGTCAAGTTCCTACGAGCAGTACTTC.

The rearrangement links TRBV30 to TRBJ2-2; 7 bases agree with TRBD1. Trimming removed 5 bases from V and 1 base from J; junction bases left unmatched: 4. This CDR3 comprises 14 residues. The germline gives CDR1 GTSNPN, CDR2 SVGIG (reference sequence). CDR3 amino acids: CAWGRTGNTGELFF. For the CDR3, the DNA is TGTGCCTGGGGTCGGACAGGGAACACCGGGGAGCTGTTTTTT.

The chain employs TRBV25-1 and TRBJ1-3; D gene ambiguous. The CDR3 has 15 amino acids. Per the germline V gene, CDR1 is MGHDK and CDR2 is SYGVNS. With 3 bases removed from V and 3 bases from J, the gap between germline ends came to 12 bases. CDR3 nucleotide sequence: TGTGCCAGCAGTGATTTGGTGACAAATGGAAACACCATATATTTT. It specifies CASSDLVTNGNTIYF.

In its sample, this clonotype was seen many times. CDR3 amino acids: CASSEWGDKNTEAFF. In DNA form, the CDR3 reads TGTGCCAGCAGTGAATGGGGGGACAAGAACACTGAAGCTTTCTTT. V usage is TRBV2 and J usage is TRBJ1-1, with D tentatively TRBD1 (6 bases). The CDR3 extends over 15 amino acids. V dropped 2 bases and J dropped 1 base, with 11 bases sitting between them. The germline gives CDR1 SNHLY, CDR2 FYNNEI.

This clonotype was seen only a few times. The gene calls are TRBV12-3 or TRBV12-4 and TRBJ1-5, with 8 bases that match TRBD1. With V trimmed by 7 bases and J by 5 bases, 10 bases remained unmatched. CDR3 length: 15 residues. The CDR3 DNA is TGTGCCAGCACCGTACAGGGGGAAGGGGATCAGCCCCAGCATTTT. Protein product: CASTVQGEGDQPQHF.

V is TRBV12-3 or TRBV12-4 and J is TRBJ1-5, with TRBD1 matching 7 bases. V was pared by 6 bases and J by 6 bases, with 8 bases of the junction left unmatched. The CDR3 is 14 residues long. The CDR3 DNA is TGTGCCAGCAGCCTGACAGGGAGTATTCAGCCCCAGCATTTT. Amino acid sequence: CASSLTGSIQPQHF.

This clonotype appeared a few times. The J gene is TRBJ2-3, the V gene TRBV7-2; D unclear. Germline loops: CDR1 SGHTA, CDR2 FQGNSA. The CDR3 is made up of 12 amino acids. With 1 base removed from V and 8 bases from J, the gap between germline ends came to 7 bases. The CDR3 coding sequence is TGTGCCAGCAGCTTAGTTAGGACTACGCAGTATTTT. Protein product: CASSLVRTTQYF.

The table lists this clonotype with a count of one. The chain carries TRBV9 and TRBJ1-5, with 7 bases matching TRBD1. V trimming: 4 bases; J trimming: 2 bases; junction bases outside the gene matches: 6. CDR1 is SGDLS, CDR2 YYNGEE, per germline. The CDR3 has 15 residues. The CDR3 region has the DNA TGTGCCAGCAGCAGAGCCGGACAGGGCAATCAGCCCCAGCATTTT. Its protein is CASSRAGQGNQPQHF.

In its sample, this clonotype was seen a few times. This chain uses TRBV25-1 with TRBJ1-2; D remains unclear. V was pared by 2 bases and J by 8 bases, with 12 bases between. CDR3 size: 13 residues. Per the germline V gene, CDR1 is MGHDK and CDR2 is SYGVNS. In DNA, the CDR3 is TGTGCCAGCAGTGAAAACCGGGCTCGGGGCTACACCTTC. Protein product: CASSENRARGYTF.

This clonotype was observed a few times. The genes are TRBV6-1 and TRBJ2-5, with 11 bases identical to TRBD2. Germline V gives CDR1 MNHNS, CDR2 SASEGT. There are 12 residues in the CDR3. The CDR3 DNA reads TGTGTGCGACTAGCGGGGTGGGAGACCCAGTACTTC. It is translated as CVRLAGWETQYF.

The sample holds many counts of this clonotype. The chain links TRBV6-1 to TRBJ2-5; 7 bases match TRBD1. The germline gives CDR1 MNHNS, CDR2 SASEGT. The CDR3 covers 18 residues. Trimming removed 5 bases from V and 4 bases from J; junction bases left unmatched: 19. In nucleotides, the CDR3 is TGTGCCAGCAGTCCCTCCTATTCTGACAGGGTTTTTCGAGAGACCCAGTACTTC. This encodes CASSPSYSDRVFRETQYF.

This clonotype was found a few times. Mismatch with germline at one junction end may stem from a read error. The V gene is TRBV7-7, the J gene TRBJ1-1; the D gene is possibly TRBD1 (5 bases). Germline-derived CDR1 and CDR2 are SSHAT and FNYEAQ (reference sequence). This CDR3 has 15 amino acids. The CDR3 sequence: CASSPQVGTVSGAFF. The CDR3 coding sequence is TGTGCTAGCAGCCCCCAAGTCGGGACTGTGAGCGGAGCTTTCTTT.

The chain joins TRBV7-6 to TRBJ2-7; D may be TRBD2 (6 bases). Germline lookup yields CDR1 SGHVS and CDR2 FNYEAQ. The CDR3 is made up of 15 amino acids. V shed 0 bases and J shed 2 bases, with 11 bases lying between them. CDR3 DNA: TGTGCCAGCAGCTTAGCGGAGGGATACACCTACGAGCAGTACTTC. Translation gives CASSLAEGYTYEQYF.

The rearrangement links TRBV6-5 to TRBJ2-2; unclear D gene. The ends were cut back, 2 bases at V and 2 bases at J, with 9 bases in the middle. Germline V gives CDR1 MNHEY, CDR2 SVGAGI. The CDR3 is 15 residues long. The CDR3: CASSYPASNTGELFF. DNA of the CDR3: TGTGCCAGCAGTTACCCGGCGAGCAACACCGGGGAGCTGTTTTTT.